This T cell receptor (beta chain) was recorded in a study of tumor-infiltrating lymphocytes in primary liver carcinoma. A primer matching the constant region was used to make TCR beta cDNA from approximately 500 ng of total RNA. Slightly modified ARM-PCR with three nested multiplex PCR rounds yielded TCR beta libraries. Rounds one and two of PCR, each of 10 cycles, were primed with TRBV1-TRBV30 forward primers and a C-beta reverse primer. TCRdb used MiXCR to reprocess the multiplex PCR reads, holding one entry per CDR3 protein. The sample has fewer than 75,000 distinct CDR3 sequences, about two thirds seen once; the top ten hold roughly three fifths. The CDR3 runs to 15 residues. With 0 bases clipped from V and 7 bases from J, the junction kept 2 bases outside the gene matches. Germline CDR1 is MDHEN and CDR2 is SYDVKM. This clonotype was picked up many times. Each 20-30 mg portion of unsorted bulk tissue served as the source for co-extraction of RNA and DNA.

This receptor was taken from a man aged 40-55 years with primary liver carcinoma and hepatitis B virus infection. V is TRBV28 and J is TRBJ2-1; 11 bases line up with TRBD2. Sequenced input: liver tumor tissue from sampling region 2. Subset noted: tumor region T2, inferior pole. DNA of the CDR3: TGTGCCAGCAGTTTATGGACTAGCGGGAATAATGAGCAGTTCTTC. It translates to CASSLWTSGNNEQFF.